Presented here are 31 T cell receptor beta chains from one specimen sequenced in a study of blood T cell repertoires in COVID-19. TCRdb's copy holds only in-frame clones and misses some; the assay was immunoSEQ multiplex PCR. Of roughly 250,000 clones in the sample, around 82% were seen once. Sequenced: peripheral blood. Every receptor here comes from a human donor in a cohort sampled during active COVID-19.

The CDR3 DNA reads as TGTGCCAGCAGCAGATTTGTGGGGGGAGGTGAGCAGTTCTTC. Amino acid sequence: CASSRFVGGGEQFF. The chain uses TRBV7-3 and TRBJ2-1; D might be TRBD2 (6 bases). Trimming took off 5 bases at V and 9 bases at J, with 17 bases between the two ends. In germline, CDR1 is SGHTA, CDR2 FQGTGA. This CDR3 comprises 14 residues.

The sample holds one count of this clone. The chain combines TRBV6-5 with TRBJ2-7, with TRBD2 as a possible D gene (5 bases). V was cut by 6 bases and J by 4 bases, with 16 bases left in between. The CDR3 totals 14 residues. Germline V gene lookup returns CDR1 MNHEY and CDR2 SVGAGI. The CDR3 DNA is TGTGCCAGCAGATCTAGCATTTCAAAGTACGAGCAGTACTTC. Protein: CASRSSISKYEQYF.

The chain joins TRBV10-3 to TRBJ2-4, with TRBD2 matching 7 bases. The CDR3 loop spans 16 amino acids. Germline CDR1 ENHRY, CDR2 SYGVKD. J was trimmed by 5 bases and V by 1 base; bases with no gene match: 8. CDR3 DNA sequence: TGTGCCATCAGTGAGTTTTCTTGGGGACTACAAAACATTCAGTACTTC. Its translation is CAISEFSWGLQNIQYF.

This clone was picked up a small number of times. The chain combines TRBV6-1 with TRBJ2-5, with no clear D. The V gene lost 0 bases and the J gene lost 8 bases, with 7 bases spanning the gap. This CDR3 contains 12 residues. The germline V gene encodes CDR1 MNHNS and CDR2 SASEGT. In nucleotides, the CDR3 is TGTGCCAGCAGTGAAGCCTTGTATACCCAGTACTTC. It specifies CASSEALYTQYF.

The V gene is TRBV5-1, the J gene TRBJ1-1; a weak D match, TRBD1 (5 bases). The CDR3 sequence is 13 residues long. CDR1 and CDR2 (germline): SGHRS, YFSETQ. V was cut by 5 bases and J by 4 bases, with 12 bases left in between. CDR3 sequence reads: CASRLGGGTEAFF. The DNA for the CDR3 is TGCGCCAGCAGGCTGGGGGGTGGCACTGAAGCTTTCTTT. The complete variable domain, with remaining parts taken from reference TRBV5-1 and TRBJ1-1, reads KAGVTQTPRYLIKTRGQQVTLSCSPISGHRSVSWYQQTPGQGLQFLFEYFSETQRNKGNFPGRFSGRQFSNSRSEMNVSTLELGDSALYLCASRLGGGTEAFFGQGTRLTVV.

The chain joins TRBV28 to TRBJ2-7; 10 nucleotides match TRBD1. Losses at the gene ends were 5 bases for V and 5 bases for J; bases not matched to a gene: 18. The CDR3 consists of 18 residues. Germline CDR1 and CDR2: MDHEN and SYDVKM. The CDR3 sequence: CASSLPLGGGQGSHEQYF. The CDR3 coding sequence is TGTGCCAGCAGTCTGCCGCTAGGGGGGGGACAGGGGTCCCACGAGCAGTACTTC.

The rearrangement links TRBV6-5 to TRBJ1-2; 7 nucleotides line up with TRBD1. Trimming cost V 7 bases and J 5 bases; bases outside gene matches: 7. Germline CDR1 is MNHEY and CDR2 is SVGAGI. CDR3 size: 13 residues. The CDR3 DNA reads as TGTGCCAGCACCCGGGACAGAGGTTATGGCTACACCTTC. It codes for CASTRDRGYGYTF.

The CDR3 here is CASSLLPSGGPGSYEQYF. CDR3 nucleotides: TGTGCCAGCAGCTTGTTACCTAGCGGGGGGCCGGGTTCCTACGAGCAGTACTTC. The gene calls are TRBV5-6 and TRBJ2-7, with 11 bases aligning to TRBD2. The germline V gene has CDR1 SGHDT and CDR2 YYEEEE. CDR3 length: 18 amino acids. With V trimmed by 1 base and J by 1 base, 10 bases remained unmatched.

The CDR3, as DNA: TGTGCCAGCAGAGGGACTTCAGAAAACACCATATATTTT. This sequence encodes CASRGTSENTIYF. The chain links TRBV6-5 to TRBJ1-3, with a tentative D call TRBD1 (5 bases). Germline lookup yields CDR1 MNHEY and CDR2 SVGAGI. This CDR3 comprises 13 residues. V gave up 6 bases and J gave up 6 bases, with 12 bases separating them.

The chain has TRBV4-2 and TRBJ2-3; 7 nucleotides align to TRBD1. Trimming took 0 bases from V and 5 from J; bases not matched to a gene: 2. Germline V gene data show CDR1 as LGHNA and CDR2 as YNFKEQ. This CDR3 spans 14 amino acids. CDR3 sequence: CASSQDRGLDTQYF. CDR3 in DNA: TGTGCCAGCAGCCAAGACAGGGGGTTAGATACGCAGTATTTT.

This clone appeared a few times. This sequence joins TRBV11-2 and TRBJ2-2; D gene uncertain. CDR3 size: 12 residues. Trimming stripped 3 bases from V and 7 bases from J, with 6 bases between. The germline V gene encodes CDR1 SGHAT and CDR2 FQNNGV. The chain's CDR3 is CASSFSFGELFF. In nucleotides, the CDR3 is TGTGCCAGCAGCTTCTCGTTCGGGGAGCTGTTTTTT.

The genes are TRBV5-5 and TRBJ2-7; no reliable D call. The V and J ends lost 2 bases and 4 bases respectively, with 7 bases between them. The CDR3 extends over 12 amino acids. In germline, CDR1 is SGHKS, CDR2 YYEKEE (reference sequence). The CDR3 region has the DNA TGTGCCAGCAGCTTTATCGGTTACGAGCAGTACTTC. This translates into CASSFIGYEQYF.

V usage is TRBV29-1 and J usage is TRBJ1-1; D gene ambiguous. From germline, CDR1 is SQVTM and CDR2 ANQGSEA. With 4 bases removed from V and 1 base from J, the gap between germline ends came to 10 bases. The CDR3 is made up of 13 amino acids. The CDR3 spells CSVGLRKNTEAFF. As DNA, the CDR3 is TGCAGCGTTGGCCTCAGGAAGAACACTGAAGCTTTCTTT.

This clone has a handful of counts. The chain joins TRBV7-8 to TRBJ2-7; 7 nucleotides match TRBD1. With V trimmed by 5 bases and J by 0 bases, 7 bases remained unmatched. Germline V lookup: CDR1 SGHVS, CDR2 FQNEAQ. The CDR3 is 15 amino acids. The CDR3, as DNA: TGTGCCAGCAGCCGAGGACAGGCCAGCTCCTACGAGCAGTACTTC. It codes for CASSRGQASSYEQYF.

J is TRBJ2-1 and V is TRBV18, with D possibly being TRBD2 (6 bases). Germline values: CDR1 KGHSH, CDR2 LQKENI. Trimming took off 3 bases at V and 12 bases at J, with 15 bases between the two ends. The CDR3 consists of 13 residues. CDR3 sequence (DNA): TGTGCCAGCTCACCCCGTGACCTGGAGGGGCAGTTCTTC. This gives the protein CASSPRDLEGQFF.

This chain connects TRBV10-3 to TRBJ2-7; D is perhaps TRBD1 (5 bases). This CDR3 has 14 residues. The germline V gene has CDR1 ENHRY and CDR2 SYGVKD. Deletions cut 4 bases from V and 0 bases from J, with 10 bases between. CDR3 nucleotide sequence: TGTGCCATCAGTGCCGACAGCACCTCCTACGAGCAGTACTTC. Its translation: CAISADSTSYEQYF.

The V and J genes are TRBV27 and TRBJ2-7; 9 bases are shared with TRBD1. V gave up 3 bases and J gave up 3 bases; unmatched junction bases: 6. Germline loops: CDR1 MNHEY, CDR2 SMNVEV (reference sequence). The CDR3 runs 15 residues. The CDR3 nucleotides read TGTGCCAGCAGTTTCTTCCGGACAGGGGTCTACGAGCAGTACTTC. It is translated as CASSFFRTGVYEQYF.

The chain couples TRBV21-1 to TRBJ2-7; the D call of TRBD1 is as the table states it, not checked on the DNA. TRBV21-1 is an annotated pseudogene. The CDR3 totals 16 residues. The CDR3 reads CASSKAKNRASYEQYF. The CDR3 DNA sequence: TGTGCCAGCAGCAAAGCCAAAAACAGGGCTTCCTACGAGCAGTACTTC.

The chain recombines TRBV6-5 with TRBJ2-4, with 9 bases fitting TRBD1. After removal of 1 base from V and 9 bases from J, the junction contained 4 bases not matched to a gene. The CDR3 has 14 residues. Germline CDR1 is MNHEY and CDR2 is SVGAGI. CDR3 in amino acids: CASSYLGTGSIQYF. The CDR3 region has the DNA TGTGCCAGCAGTTACTTGGGGACAGGGAGCATTCAGTACTTC.

V gene TRBV2 combines with J gene TRBJ1-5, with 7 positions matching TRBD1. The CDR3 consists of 14 residues. CDR1 is SNHLY and CDR2 is FYNNEI in the germline V gene. Unmatched junction bases numbered 9, after V lost 4 bases and J lost 9 bases. The CDR3 region is CASSAIGRGRPQHF. CDR3 nucleotides: TGTGCCAGCAGTGCCATCGGCAGGGGGAGGCCCCAGCATTTT.

The genes are TRBV7-9 and TRBJ1-2, with no clear D. This CDR3 has 13 amino acids. CDR1 is SEHNR and CDR2 is FQNEAQ in the germline V gene (reference sequence). V was cut by 5 bases and J by 2 bases, with 9 bases left in between. The CDR3 loop reads CASSPQVNYGYTF. CDR3 DNA: TGTGCCAGCAGCCCCCAGGTGAACTATGGCTACACCTTC.

The J gene is TRBJ2-7, the V gene TRBV7-9; the D gene is possibly TRBD2 (5 bases). Per the germline V gene, CDR1 is SEHNR and CDR2 is FQNEAQ (reference sequence). Trimming took off 5 bases at V and 5 bases at J, with 7 bases between the two ends. The CDR3 contains 11 residues. The CDR3 DNA sequence: TGTGCCAGCAGCCAGCGGCACGAGCAGTACTTC. Protein product: CASSQRHEQYF.

This sequence joins TRBV27 and TRBJ2-7; 10 bases agree with TRBD2. This CDR3 has 15 residues. The germline CDR1 and CDR2 sequences are MNHEY and SMNVEV (reference sequence). The V segment lost 6 bases and the J segment 3 bases; nucleotides outside the gene matches: 8. CDR3 in DNA: TGTGCCAGCAGGCCTCTAGCGGGAGCCAACTACGAGCAGTACTTC. This codes for CASRPLAGANYEQYF.

CDR3 sequence: CASNLEQINTEAFF. The CDR3 nucleotides are TGTGCCAGCAATCTTGAACAGATTAACACTGAAGCTTTCTTT. The V gene is TRBV2, the J gene TRBJ1-1; no clear D gene. Germline V gene lookup returns CDR1 SNHLY and CDR2 FYNNEI. The CDR3 consists of 14 residues. With 7 bases removed from V and 2 bases from J, the gap between germline ends came to 14 bases.

The chain is built from TRBV19 and TRBJ2-1; D remains ambiguous. Germline V gene lookup returns CDR1 LNHDA and CDR2 SQIVND (reference sequence). The CDR3 length is 11 residues. Trimming took 7 bases from V and 3 from J, leaving 4 bases between them. CDR3 nucleotide sequence: TGTGCCAGTATGAGCTACAATGAGCAGTTCTTC. Its translation: CASMSYNEQFF.

The genes are TRBV7-2 and TRBJ2-5, with 13 bases identical to TRBD2. This CDR3 has 18 amino acids. Germline CDR1 and CDR2: SGHTA and FQGNSA. Germline trimming cut 1 base from V and 2 bases from J; bases unmatched to any gene: 7. The CDR3 DNA follows: TGTGCCAGCAGCTTAGACCCCCCGGGACTAGCGGGACAAGAGACCCAGTACTTC. Translation gives CASSLDPPGLAGQETQYF.

The chain couples TRBV5-5 to TRBJ1-5; tentative D call: TRBD1 (6 bases). CDR3 length: 17 amino acids. The V end lost 1 base, the J end lost 0 bases, and 14 bases lay between the germline ends. CDR1 SGHKS and CDR2 YYEKEE come from the germline V gene (reference sequence). The CDR3: CASSLSQGLISNQPQHF. The DNA for the CDR3 is TGTGCCAGCAGCTTGTCGCAGGGGCTGATTAGCAATCAGCCCCAGCATTTT.

The rearrangement joins TRBV7-9 to TRBJ2-7, with 12 positions matching TRBD2. CDR3 length equals 14 residues. V lost 2 bases, J lost 6 bases, and 2 bases stayed unmatched. Germline CDR1 and CDR2: SEHNR and FQNEAQ (reference sequence). The CDR3 DNA follows: TGTGCCAGCAGCTTAACTAGCGGGAGGTTCGAGCAGTACTTC. Amino acids: CASSLTSGRFEQYF.

This chain connects TRBV5-4 to TRBJ1-2, with D perhaps matching TRBD1 (5 bases). There are 14 residues in the CDR3. Between the trimmed V and J ends, which lost 4 bases and 4 bases, there was a span of 14 bases. CDR1 is SGHNT, CDR2 YYREEE, per germline (reference sequence). The CDR3 is CASSLRQTPYGYTF. CDR3 DNA: TGTGCCAGCAGCCTCCGACAGACTCCCTATGGCTACACCTTC.

V usage is TRBV2 and J usage is TRBJ1-1; 8 bases fit TRBD1. The trim removed 5 bases at V and 4 bases at J, leaving 3 bases unmatched. CDR3 length equals 13 residues. Germline CDR1 SNHLY, CDR2 FYNNEI. The CDR3 coding sequence is TGTGCCAGCAGTCTTCAGGGGGCCACTGAAGCTTTCTTT. Its protein is CASSLQGATEAFF.

The rearrangement links TRBV6-2 or TRBV6-3 to TRBJ2-5, with 8 bases fitting TRBD1. The CDR3 is 18 residues long. CDR1 and CDR2 from the germline V gene are MNHEY and SVGEGT. Germline trimming cut 2 bases from V and 0 bases from J; bases unmatched to any gene: 11. The CDR3 protein is CASSYTRQATGDQETQYF. The CDR3 region has the DNA TGTGCCAGCAGTTACACACGACAAGCGACAGGGGACCAAGAGACCCAGTACTTC.